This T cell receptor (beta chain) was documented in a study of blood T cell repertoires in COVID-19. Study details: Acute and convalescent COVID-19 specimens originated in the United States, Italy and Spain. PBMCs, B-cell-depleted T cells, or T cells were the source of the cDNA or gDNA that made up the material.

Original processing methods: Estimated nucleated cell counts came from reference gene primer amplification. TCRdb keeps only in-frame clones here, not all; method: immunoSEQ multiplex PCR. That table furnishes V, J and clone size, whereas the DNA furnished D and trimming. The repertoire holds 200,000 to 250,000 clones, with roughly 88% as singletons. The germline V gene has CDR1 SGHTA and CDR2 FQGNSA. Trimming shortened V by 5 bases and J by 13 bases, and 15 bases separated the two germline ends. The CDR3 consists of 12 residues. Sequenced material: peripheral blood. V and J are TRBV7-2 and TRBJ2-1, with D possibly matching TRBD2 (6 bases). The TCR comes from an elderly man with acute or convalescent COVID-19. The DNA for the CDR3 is TGTGCCAGCAGCCAAACCGGGACTTTACAGTTCTTC. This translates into CASSQTGTLQFF.